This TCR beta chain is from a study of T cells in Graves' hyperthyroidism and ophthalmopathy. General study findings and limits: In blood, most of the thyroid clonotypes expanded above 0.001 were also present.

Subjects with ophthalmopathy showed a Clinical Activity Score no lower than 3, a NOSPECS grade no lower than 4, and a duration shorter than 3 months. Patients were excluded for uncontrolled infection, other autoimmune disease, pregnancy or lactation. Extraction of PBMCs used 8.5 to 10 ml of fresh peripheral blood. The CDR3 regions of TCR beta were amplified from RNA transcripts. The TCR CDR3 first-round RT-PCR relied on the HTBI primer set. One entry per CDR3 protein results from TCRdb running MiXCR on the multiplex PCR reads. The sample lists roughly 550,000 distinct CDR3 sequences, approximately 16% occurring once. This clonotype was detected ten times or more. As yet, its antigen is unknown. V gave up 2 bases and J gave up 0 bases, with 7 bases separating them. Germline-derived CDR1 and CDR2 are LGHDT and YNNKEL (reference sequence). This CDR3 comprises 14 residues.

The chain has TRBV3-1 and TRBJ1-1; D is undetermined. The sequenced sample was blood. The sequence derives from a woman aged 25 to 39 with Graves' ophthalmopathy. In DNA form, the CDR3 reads TGTGCCAGCAGCCAAAGGCAGATGAACACTGAAGCTTTCTTT. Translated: CASSQRQMNTEAFF.